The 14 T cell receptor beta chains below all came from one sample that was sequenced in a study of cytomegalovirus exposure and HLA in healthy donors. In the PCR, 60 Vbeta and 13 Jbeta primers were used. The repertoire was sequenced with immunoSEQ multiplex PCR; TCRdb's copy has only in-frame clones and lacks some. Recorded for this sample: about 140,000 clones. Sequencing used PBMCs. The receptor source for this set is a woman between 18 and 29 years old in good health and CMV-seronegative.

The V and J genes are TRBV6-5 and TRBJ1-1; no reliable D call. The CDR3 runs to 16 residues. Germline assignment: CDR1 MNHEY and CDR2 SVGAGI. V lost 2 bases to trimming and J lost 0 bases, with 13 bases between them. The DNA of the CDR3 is TGTGCCAGCAGTTACCGGGGAGACGGAATGAACACTGAAGCTTTCTTT. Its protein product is CASSYRGDGMNTEAFF.

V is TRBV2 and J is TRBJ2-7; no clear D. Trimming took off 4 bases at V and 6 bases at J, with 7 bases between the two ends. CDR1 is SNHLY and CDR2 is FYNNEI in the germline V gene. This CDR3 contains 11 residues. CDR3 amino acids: CASSAAVEQYV. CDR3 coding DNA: TGTGCCAGCAGTGCGGCGGTCGAGCAGTACGTC.

The CDR3 coding sequence is TGTGCCACCCATATGGGGGCGAACACTGAAGCTTTCTTT. Residues: CATHMGANTEAFF. The chain employs TRBV19 and TRBJ1-1, with D tentatively TRBD1 (6 bases). In germline, CDR1 is LNHDA, CDR2 SQIVND (reference sequence). There are 13 residues in the CDR3. Between the trimmed V and J ends, which lost 10 bases and 1 base, there was a span of 13 bases.

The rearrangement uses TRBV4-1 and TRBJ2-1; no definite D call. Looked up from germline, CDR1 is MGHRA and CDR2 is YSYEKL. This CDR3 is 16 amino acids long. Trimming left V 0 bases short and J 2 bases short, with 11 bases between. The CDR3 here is CASSQEEMVAYNEQFF. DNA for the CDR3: TGCGCCAGCAGCCAAGAGGAGATGGTGGCCTACAATGAGCAGTTCTTC.

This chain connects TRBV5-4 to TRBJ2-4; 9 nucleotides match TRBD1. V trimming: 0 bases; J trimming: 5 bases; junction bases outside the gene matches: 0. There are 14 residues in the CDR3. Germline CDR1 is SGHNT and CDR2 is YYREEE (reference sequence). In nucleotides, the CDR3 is TGTGCCAGCAGCTTGGGGGACAGGGAAAACATTCAGTACTTC. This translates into CASSLGDRENIQYF.

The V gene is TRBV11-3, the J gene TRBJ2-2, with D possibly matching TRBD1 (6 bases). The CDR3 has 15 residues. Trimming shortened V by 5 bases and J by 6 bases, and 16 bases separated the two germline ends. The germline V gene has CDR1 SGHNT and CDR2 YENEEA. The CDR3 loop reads CASSPRTVPSGELFF. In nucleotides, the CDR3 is TGTGCCAGCAGCCCCAGGACAGTTCCATCCGGGGAGCTGTTTTTT.

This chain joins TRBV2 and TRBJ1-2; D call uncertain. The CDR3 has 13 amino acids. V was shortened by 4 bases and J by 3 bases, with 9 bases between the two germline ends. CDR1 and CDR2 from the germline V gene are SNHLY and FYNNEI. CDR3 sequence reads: CASSARTDYGYTF. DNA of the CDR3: TGTGCCAGCAGTGCGAGAACAGACTATGGCTACACCTTC.

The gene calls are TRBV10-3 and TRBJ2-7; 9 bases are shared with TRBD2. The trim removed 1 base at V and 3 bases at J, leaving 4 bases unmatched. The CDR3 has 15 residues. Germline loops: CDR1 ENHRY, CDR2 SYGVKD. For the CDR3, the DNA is TGTGCCATCAGTGAGTTCGCGGGAGGGGGCTACGAGCAGTACTTC. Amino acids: CAISEFAGGGYEQYF.

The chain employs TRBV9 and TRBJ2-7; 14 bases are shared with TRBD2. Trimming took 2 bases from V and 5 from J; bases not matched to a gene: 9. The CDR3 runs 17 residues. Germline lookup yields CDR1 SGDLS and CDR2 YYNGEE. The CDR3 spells CASSVSGTSGRVNEQYF. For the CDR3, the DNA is TGTGCCAGCAGCGTCTCCGGGACTAGCGGGAGAGTCAACGAGCAGTACTTC.

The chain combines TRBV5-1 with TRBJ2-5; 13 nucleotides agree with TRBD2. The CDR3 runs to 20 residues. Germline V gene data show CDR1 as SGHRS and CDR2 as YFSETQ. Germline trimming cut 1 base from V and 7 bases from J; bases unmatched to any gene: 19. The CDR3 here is CASSLSNPGLAGTAEGTQYF. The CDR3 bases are TGCGCCAGCAGCTTGTCCAATCCGGGACTAGCGGGGACGGCCGAAGGGACCCAGTACTTC.

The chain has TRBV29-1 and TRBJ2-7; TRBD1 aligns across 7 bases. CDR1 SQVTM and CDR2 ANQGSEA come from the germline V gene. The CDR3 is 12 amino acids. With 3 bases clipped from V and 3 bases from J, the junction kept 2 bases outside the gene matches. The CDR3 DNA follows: TGCAGCGTTGACGGACAGGACTACGAGCAGTACGTC. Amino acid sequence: CSVDGQDYEQYV.

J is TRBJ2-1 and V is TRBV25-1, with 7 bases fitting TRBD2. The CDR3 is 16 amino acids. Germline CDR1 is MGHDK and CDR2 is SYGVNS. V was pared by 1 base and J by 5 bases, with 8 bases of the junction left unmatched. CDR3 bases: TGTGCCAGCAGTGAATTGGGGGGGATCAGTAACAATGAGCAGTTCTTC. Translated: CASSELGGISNNEQFF.

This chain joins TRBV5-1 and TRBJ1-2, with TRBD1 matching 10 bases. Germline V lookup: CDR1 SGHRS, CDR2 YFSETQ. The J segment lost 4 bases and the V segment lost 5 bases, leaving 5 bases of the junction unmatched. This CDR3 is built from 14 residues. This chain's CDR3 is CASSPRDRGYGYTF. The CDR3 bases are TGCGCCAGCAGTCCCCGGGACAGGGGCTATGGCTACACCTTC.

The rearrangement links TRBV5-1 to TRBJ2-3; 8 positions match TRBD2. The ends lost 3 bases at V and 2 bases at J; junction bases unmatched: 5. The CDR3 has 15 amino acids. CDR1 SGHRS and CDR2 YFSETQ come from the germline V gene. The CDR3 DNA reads TGCGCCAGCAGCTCACCTAGCGGGTCCACAGATACGCAGTATTTT. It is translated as CASSSPSGSTDTQYF.